The clone carrying this T cell receptor (beta chain) showed up just a few times. Its target is unknown. This record belongs to a study of blood T cells in healthy people across ages. The study's findings and limits: With naive T cell percentage, TCR beta diversity showed a strong correlation. Per million T cells, the diversity of TCR beta decreased roughly linearly as age advanced.

Isolation of PBMCs gave at least 6 million cells per sample. Total RNA, at least 5 micrograms per sample, came from PBMCs. Sample-barcoded 5' priming and a J-beta primer mix drove a second PCR of about 7 to 11 cycles. TCRdb independently ran MiXCR on the 5' RACE reads; one entry per CDR3 protein. The sample lists some 1.4 million distinct CDR3 sequences; approximately 38% were seen once. In germline, CDR1 is SEHNR, CDR2 FQNEAQ (reference sequence). Trimming took 5 bases from V and 5 from J, leaving 13 bases between them. The CDR3 sequence is 13 residues long. The genes are TRBV7-9 and TRBJ2-7; either TRBD1 or TRBD2 may fit D (5 bases each). This TCR came from a woman younger than 30 in good health. Sequencing used blood. CDR3 DNA sequence: TGTGCCAGCAGCCCCGGGTGGGGGAACGAGCAGTACTTC. As protein: CASSPGWGNEQYF.